This T cell receptor (beta chain) stems from a study of a mutant IDH1 vaccine in newly diagnosed glioma. Study-level information: An approximately 62% male, 37.5% female split and a mean age of approximately 40 years characterized treated patients. Earlier treatment was radiotherapy, temozolomide, or both, with most getting both. Findings and caveats of the study: Pseudoprogression seemed unlinked to shifts in top peripheral T cell clonotypes.

Time point here: baseline, week 1 (first vaccination visit). Described treatment: pre-vaccination baseline after standard-of-care therapy. New WHO grade 3 or 4 astrocytomas that were IDH1-mutant and ATRX-lost occurred in the donors. Remarks on this clone: What it binds is unknown.

Trimming took 4 bases from V and 6 from J, leaving 7 bases between them. Germline V gene data show CDR1 as SGHDN and CDR2 as FVKESK. The CDR3 runs to 11 residues. Produced via immunoSEQ multiplex PCR; TCRdb's table is partial and in-frame only. The sample lists 50,000 or so clones, roughly 90% occurring once. The TCR was taken from a man aged 40-49 years with glioma. This sequence joins TRBV14 and TRBJ2-7; no clear D gene. Sequenced here: PBMCs, sampled from a glioma patient treated with radiotherapy, temozolomide or both. CDR3 bases: TGTGCCAGCAGCCTCGTGGGCGAGCAGTACTTC. Residues: CASSLVGEQYF.